The source of this T cell receptor (beta chain) is a study of identical twins. Notes on the study in general: Cross-sectional statistical analysis, not tracking of the same donors, underpinned the conclusions.

On this clonotype itself: Its antigen remains unknown.

With template switching, a universal primer site was added, and the cDNA carried unique molecular identifiers. TCRdb re-analysed the 5' RACE reads in MiXCR, keeping a single row per CDR3 protein. The repertoire holds about 550,000 distinct CDR3 sequences, around 20% seen once, with approximately 0.49% in the top ten. CDR1 MDHEN and CDR2 SYDVKM come from the germline V gene. The CDR3 loop spans 15 amino acids. The V and J ends lost 3 bases and 3 bases respectively, with 14 bases between them. These data are also associated with another study on yellow fever vaccine responses in identical twins. That paper notes: Vaccine-induced T cell responses in twins were reportedly observed to appear partly convergent, partly personalized.

V usage is TRBV28 and J usage is TRBJ1-1, with D perhaps matching TRBD1 (6 bases). Sequencing used CD4+ T cells sorted from blood. The TCR comes from a woman younger than 35 in good health. The chain's CDR3 is CASSLTRGGDTEAFF. CDR3 bases: TGTGCCAGCAGTTTGACCAGGGGAGGAGACACTGAAGCTTTCTTT.